The present T cell receptor beta chain was sequenced within a study of blood T cell repertoires in COVID-19. Study-level background: Italy, Spain and the United States were the sources of the convalescent and acute COVID-19 samples. The cDNA or gDNA used as material had been derived from T cells, B-cell-depleted T cells, or PBMCs.

The CDR3 covers 10 residues. The authors' processing: Nucleated cell counts were estimated from reference gene primer amplification. Sequencing used immunoSEQ multiplex PCR; TCRdb keeps in-frame clones, though not all of them. The V and J calls and clone size were taken over from that table, and D and trimming were inferred from the DNA. The sample has roughly 450,000 clones, 90% seen once. Symptom resolution, clearance, or two negative PCRs marked donors in Cohort 3 as recovered. What was sequenced was PBMCs or T cells enriched from blood (not recorded which). J is TRBJ2-7 and V is TRBV1; the DNA was not used to check the table's D call, TRBD2. TRBV1 is listed as a pseudogene. The sequence came from a man aged 18 to 30 who had recovered from COVID-19. CDR3 coding DNA: TGCACCAGCAGCCGCGAGCGGGAGTACTTC. Translated, it gives CTSSREREYF.